The 16 T cell receptor beta chains below come from one sample, sequenced in a study of blood T cell repertoires in COVID-19. Only in-frame clones appear in the TCRdb table, and some are missing; sequencing was by immunoSEQ multiplex PCR. The sample has about 120,000 clones, around 90% seen once. The sample consisted of peripheral blood. The origin of the receptors is an older woman with COVID-19, enrolled during active disease.

This chain connects TRBV12-3 or TRBV12-4 to TRBJ2-7, with a tentative D call TRBD1 (6 bases). Trimming removed 5 bases at V and 2 bases at J, with 10 bases between. This CDR3 has 13 amino acids. The CDR3 region is CASSQGTPYEQYF. In nucleotides, the CDR3 is TGTGCCAGCAGTCAGGGGACACCCTACGAGCAGTACTTC.

The V gene is TRBV4-1, the J gene TRBJ2-3, with a tentative D call TRBD1 (5 bases). Germline lookup yields CDR1 MGHRA and CDR2 YSYEKL. The germline V and J ends were trimmed by 3 bases and 3 bases, with 16 bases remaining between them. The CDR3 has 16 residues. The CDR3 DNA reads as TGCGCCAGCAGCCACCCCAGGGATAAGCCAACAGATACGCAGTATTTT. Amino acids: CASSHPRDKPTDTQYF.

The chain carries TRBV19 and TRBJ2-4; 8 nucleotides agree with TRBD1. The trim removed 6 bases at V and 0 bases at J, leaving 13 bases unmatched. Germline CDR1 reads LNHDA; CDR2 reads SQIVND (reference sequence). The length of the CDR3 is 18 residues. The CDR3 here is CASRKQTGAALAKNIQYF. The DNA of the CDR3 is TGTGCCAGTAGGAAACAGACAGGGGCAGCATTAGCCAAAAACATTCAGTACTTC.

The chain links TRBV7-9 to TRBJ1-1; a possible D gene is TRBD1 (6 bases). Germline V CDR1 and CDR2: SEHNR, FQNEAQ (reference sequence). V was pared by 4 bases and J by 4 bases, with 19 bases between. This CDR3 has 16 amino acids. The CDR3 region is CASSSARGGGGTEAFF. The DNA for the CDR3 is TGTGCCAGCAGCTCCGCGAGGGGGGGCGGGGGCACTGAAGCTTTCTTT.

The chain is built from TRBV6-2 or TRBV6-3 and TRBJ2-7, with TRBD1 matching over 8 bases. The CDR3 has 15 amino acids. V lost 5 bases, J lost 4 bases, and 10 bases stayed unmatched. Germline CDR1 and CDR2: MNHEY and SVGEGT. This CDR3 is CASSDGTGLPYEQYF. CDR3 bases: TGTGCCAGCAGTGACGGGACAGGCCTGCCTTACGAGCAGTACTTC.

The CDR3 DNA reads as TGTGCCAGCTCTAGCGGGGGGCCGTTCGAGCAGTACTTC. Protein product: CASSSGGPFEQYF. The genes are TRBV19 and TRBJ2-7; 11 nucleotides match TRBD2. Germline CDR1 reads LNHDA; CDR2 reads SQIVND (reference sequence). The ends lost 9 bases at V and 6 bases at J; junction bases unmatched: 7. The CDR3 runs to 13 residues.

This clone showed up just once. This chain links TRBV7-9 with TRBJ2-5, with TRBD2 identical over 14 bases. The germline V gene has CDR1 SEHNR and CDR2 FQNEAQ (reference sequence). J gave up 1 base and V 5 bases, and 3 bases lay outside the gene matches. The CDR3 totals 16 residues. This CDR3 is CASSRTSGGFQETQYF. For the CDR3, the DNA is TGTGCCAGCAGCCGGACTAGCGGGGGGTTCCAAGAGACCCAGTACTTC.

CDR3 DNA sequence: TGTGCCTGGACCAGAGGGGTGACAGGGGACTACACCTTC. This encodes CAWTRGVTGDYTF. This chain joins TRBV30 and TRBJ1-2; 8 nucleotides align to TRBD1. Per the germline V gene, CDR1 is GTSNPN and CDR2 is SVGIG (reference sequence). V shed 4 bases, J shed 10 bases, and the junction held 11 bases outside the gene matches. The CDR3 contains 13 residues.

This CDR3 is CASSQQAGGSNEQFF. CDR3 DNA sequence: TGTGCCAGCAGCCAACAAGCGGGGGGCAGTAATGAGCAGTTCTTC. This chain joins TRBV4-2 and TRBJ2-1; 9 bases fit TRBD2. J gave up 7 bases and V 2 bases, and 6 bases lay outside the gene matches. CDR3 length: 15 residues. Germline V gene sequence: CDR1 LGHNA, CDR2 YNFKEQ.

This CDR3 reads CASSTIMQGSSPLHF. In DNA form, the CDR3 reads TGTGCCAGCAGCACTATTATGCAGGGAAGTTCACCCCTCCACTTT. The rearrangement joins TRBV7-8 to TRBJ1-6, with D perhaps matching TRBD1 (5 bases). The germline V and J ends were trimmed by 5 bases and 9 bases, with 17 bases remaining between them. The germline V gene has CDR1 SGHVS and CDR2 FQNEAQ. The CDR3 spans 15 residues.

The chain employs TRBV7-2 and TRBJ1-2; tentative D call: TRBD1 (5 bases). Germline V lookup: CDR1 SGHTA, CDR2 FQGNSA. The CDR3 sequence is 16 residues long. V lost 1 base and J 5 bases, leaving 17 bases between the germline ends. The CDR3 DNA is TGTGCCAGCAGCTTAGTTGCCAGGGCAGTGCAGTATGGCTACACCTTC. It yields the protein CASSLVARAVQYGYTF.

V gene TRBV7-2 combines with J gene TRBJ1-2, with no clear D. CDR3 length equals 13 residues. Trimming stripped 1 base from V and 3 bases from J, with 6 bases between. CDR1 and CDR2 from the germline V gene are SGHTA and FQGNSA. Here the CDR3 reads CASSLGGYYGYTF. The CDR3 nucleotides read TGTGCCAGCAGCTTAGGAGGGTACTATGGCTACACCTTC.

CDR3 loop: CASSPYGTPYEQYF. The CDR3 nucleotides are TGTGCCAGCAGCCCCTACGGGACACCCTACGAGCAGTACTTC. This sequence joins TRBV14 and TRBJ2-7, with D possibly TRBD1 on 6 matching bases. The V and J ends lost 4 bases and 2 bases respectively, with 12 bases between them. The CDR3 has 14 amino acids. Germline V gene sequence: CDR1 SGHDN, CDR2 FVKESK. Filled out from reference TRBV14 and TRBJ2-7, the complete variable domain reads EAGVTQFPSHSVIEKGQTVTLRCDPISGHDNLYWYRRVMGKEIKFLLHFVKESKQDESGMPNNRFLAERTGGTYSTLKVQPAELEDSGVYFCASSPYGTPYEQYFGPGTRLTVT.

V is TRBV30 and J is TRBJ1-1; D is ambiguous. The CDR3 length is 12 residues. Germline V gives CDR1 GTSNPN, CDR2 SVGIG (reference sequence). V was pared by 4 bases and J by 1 base, with 7 bases between. The CDR3: CAWKFGNTEAFF. DNA of the CDR3: TGTGCCTGGAAGTTCGGGAACACTGAAGCTTTCTTT.

This clone was found once. The chain employs TRBV6-5 and TRBJ1-5; weak D call: TRBD1 (5 bases). In germline, CDR1 is MNHEY, CDR2 SVGAGI. V was clipped by 7 bases and J by 11 bases, with 18 bases between them. The CDR3 runs 13 residues. CDR3 nucleotide sequence: TGTGCCAGCACCACAGGATCCGTAAGGTCCCAGCATTTT. Protein: CASTTGSVRSQHF.

J is TRBJ1-2 and V is TRBV27, with 8 positions matching TRBD1. CDR3 length equals 17 residues. Germline loops: CDR1 MNHEY, CDR2 SMNVEV (reference sequence). The V gene end was trimmed by 4 bases and the J gene end by 6 bases; junction bases not matched to a gene: 16. CDR3 DNA: TGTGCCAGCAGTTCCCAACCCCCTTTGGACAGGGCACATGGCTACACCTTC. It encodes CASSSQPPLDRAHGYTF.